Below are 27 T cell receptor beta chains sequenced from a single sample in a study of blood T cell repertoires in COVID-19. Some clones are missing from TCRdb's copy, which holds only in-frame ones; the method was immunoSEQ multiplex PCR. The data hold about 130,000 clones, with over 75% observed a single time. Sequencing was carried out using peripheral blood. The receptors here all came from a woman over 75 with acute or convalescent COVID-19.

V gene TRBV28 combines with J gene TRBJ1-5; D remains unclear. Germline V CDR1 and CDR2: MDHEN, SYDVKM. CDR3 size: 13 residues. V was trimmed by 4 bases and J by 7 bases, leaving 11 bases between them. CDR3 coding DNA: TGTGCCAGCAGTTCCGCGGGGAACCAGCCCCAGCATTTT. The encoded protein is CASSSAGNQPQHF.

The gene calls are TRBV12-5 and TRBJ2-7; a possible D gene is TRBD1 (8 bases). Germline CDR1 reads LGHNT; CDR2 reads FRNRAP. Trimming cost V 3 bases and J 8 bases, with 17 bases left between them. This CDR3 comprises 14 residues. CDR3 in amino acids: CASGFGEGTGKQYF. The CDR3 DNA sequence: TGTGCTAGTGGTTTTGGGGAGGGGACAGGCAAGCAGTACTTC.

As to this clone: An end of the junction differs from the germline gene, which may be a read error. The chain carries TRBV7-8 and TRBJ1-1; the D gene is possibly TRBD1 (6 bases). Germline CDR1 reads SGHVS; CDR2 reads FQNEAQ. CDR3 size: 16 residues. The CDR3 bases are TGTGCCGGCAGCTTAGAGGGAATCCTCAGGGGATCGGCAGCTTTCTTT. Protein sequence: CAGSLEGILRGSAAFF.

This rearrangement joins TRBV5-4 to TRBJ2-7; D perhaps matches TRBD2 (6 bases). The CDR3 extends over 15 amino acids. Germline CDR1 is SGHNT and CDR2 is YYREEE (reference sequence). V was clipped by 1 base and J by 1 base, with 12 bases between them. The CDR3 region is CASSLFRGLSYEQYF. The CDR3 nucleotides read TGTGCCAGCAGCTTGTTCCGCGGACTATCCTACGAGCAGTACTTC.

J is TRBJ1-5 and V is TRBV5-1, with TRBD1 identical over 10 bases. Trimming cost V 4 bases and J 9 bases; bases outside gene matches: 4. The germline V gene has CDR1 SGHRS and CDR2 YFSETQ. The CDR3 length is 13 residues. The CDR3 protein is CASSPWTGGPQHF. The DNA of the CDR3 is TGCGCCAGCAGCCCCTGGACAGGGGGGCCCCAGCATTTT.

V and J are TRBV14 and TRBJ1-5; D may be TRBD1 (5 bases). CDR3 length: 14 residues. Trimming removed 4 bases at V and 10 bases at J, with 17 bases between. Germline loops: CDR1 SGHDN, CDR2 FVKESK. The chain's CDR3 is CASSPWRGNRPQHF. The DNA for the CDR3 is TGTGCCAGCAGCCCCTGGCGGGGGAATCGACCCCAGCATTTT. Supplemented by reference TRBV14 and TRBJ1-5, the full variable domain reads EAGVTQFPSHSVIEKGQTVTLRCDPISGHDNLYWYRRVMGKEIKFLLHFVKESKQDESGMPNNRFLAERTGGTYSTLKVQPAELEDSGVYFCASSPWRGNRPQHFGDGTRLSIL.

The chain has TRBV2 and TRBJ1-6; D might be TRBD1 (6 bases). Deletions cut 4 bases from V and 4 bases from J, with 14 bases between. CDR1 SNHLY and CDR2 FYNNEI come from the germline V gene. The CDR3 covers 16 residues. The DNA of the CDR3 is TGTGCCAGCAGTGGACCTCGGGGGGCGTATAATTCACCCCTCCACTTT. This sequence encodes CASSGPRGAYNSPLHF.

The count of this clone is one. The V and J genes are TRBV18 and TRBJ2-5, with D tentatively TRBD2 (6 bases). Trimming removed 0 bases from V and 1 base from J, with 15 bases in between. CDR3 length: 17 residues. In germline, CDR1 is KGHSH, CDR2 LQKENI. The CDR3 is CASSPPWSSAPQETQYF. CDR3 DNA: TGTGCCAGCTCACCACCCTGGTCTAGCGCCCCCCAAGAGACCCAGTACTTC. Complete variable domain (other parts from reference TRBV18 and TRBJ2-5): NAGVMQNPRHLVRRRGQEARLRCSPMKGHSHVYWYRQLPEEGLKFMVYLQKENIIDESGMPKERFSAEFPKEGPSILRIQQVVRGDSAAYFCASSPPWSSAPQETQYFGPGTRLLVL.

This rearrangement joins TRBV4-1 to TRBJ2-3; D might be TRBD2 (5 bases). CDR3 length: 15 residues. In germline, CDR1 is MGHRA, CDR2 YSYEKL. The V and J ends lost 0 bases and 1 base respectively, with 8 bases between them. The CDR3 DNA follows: TGCGCCAGCAGCCAAGAGCGGCGGGGCACAGATACGCAGTATTTT. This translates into CASSQERRGTDTQYF.

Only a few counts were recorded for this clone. The DNA for the CDR3 is TGTGCCAGCAGTTCCCTCGGCGGTCGGAACGGAAACACCATATATTTT. Protein: CASSSLGGRNGNTIYF. The gene calls are TRBV27 and TRBJ1-3; D remains unclear. The CDR3 is 16 residues long. CDR1 is MNHEY, CDR2 SMNVEV, per germline (reference sequence). V lost 4 bases and J 4 bases, leaving 17 bases between the germline ends.

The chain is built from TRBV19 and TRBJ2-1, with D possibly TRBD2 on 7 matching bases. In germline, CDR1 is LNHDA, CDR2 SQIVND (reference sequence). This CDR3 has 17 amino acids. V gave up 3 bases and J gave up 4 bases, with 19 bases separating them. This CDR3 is CASSITAGAKKYNEQFF. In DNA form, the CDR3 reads TGTGCCAGTAGTATTACCGCGGGGGCCAAAAAGTACAATGAGCAGTTCTTC.

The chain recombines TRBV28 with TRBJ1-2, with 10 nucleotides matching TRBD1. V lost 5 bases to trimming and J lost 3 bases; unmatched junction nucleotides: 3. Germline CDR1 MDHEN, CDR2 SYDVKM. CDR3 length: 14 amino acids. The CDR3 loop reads CASSRDRGDYGYTF. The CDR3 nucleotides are TGTGCCAGCAGTAGGGACAGGGGCGACTATGGCTACACCTTC.

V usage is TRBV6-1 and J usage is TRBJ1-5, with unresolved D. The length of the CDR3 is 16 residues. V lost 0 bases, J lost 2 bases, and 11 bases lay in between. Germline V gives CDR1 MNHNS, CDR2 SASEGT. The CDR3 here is CASSEALSGRNQPQHF. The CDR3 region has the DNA TGTGCCAGCAGTGAAGCCTTGAGCGGACGCAATCAGCCCCAGCATTTT.

CDR3 residues: CSALTGEAQHF. The CDR3 region has the DNA TGCAGTGCTCTAACGGGGGAAGCCCAGCATTTT. The rearrangement uses TRBV20-1 and TRBJ1-5, with D possibly being TRBD1 (5 bases). Trimming shortened V by 5 bases and J by 11 bases, and 13 bases separated the two germline ends. The CDR3 has 11 amino acids. Germline CDR1 reads DFQATT; CDR2 reads SNEGSKA (reference sequence).

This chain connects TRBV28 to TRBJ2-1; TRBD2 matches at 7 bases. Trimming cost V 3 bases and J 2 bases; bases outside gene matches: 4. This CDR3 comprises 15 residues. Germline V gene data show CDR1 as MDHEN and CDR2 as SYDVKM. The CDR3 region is CASSLVGRAYNEQFF. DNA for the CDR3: TGTGCCAGCAGTTTGGTAGGGAGGGCCTACAATGAGCAGTTCTTC.

CDR3 residues: CASSFWTGTSSGANVLTF. CDR3 DNA: TGTGCCAGCAGCTTCTGGACAGGGACCTCCTCTGGGGCCAACGTCCTGACTTTC. The chain uses TRBV5-6 and TRBJ2-6, with 8 bases aligning to TRBD1. With V trimmed by 2 bases and J by 0 bases, 7 bases remained unmatched. In germline, CDR1 is SGHDT, CDR2 YYEEEE. The CDR3 has 18 amino acids. The whole variable domain, filled in from reference TRBV5-6 and TRBJ2-6, reads DAGVTQSPTHLIKTRGQQVTLRCSPKSGHDTVSWYQQALGQGPQFIFQYYEEEERQRGNFPDRFSGHQFPNYSSELNVNALLLGDSALYLCASSFWTGTSSGANVLTFGAGSRLTVL.

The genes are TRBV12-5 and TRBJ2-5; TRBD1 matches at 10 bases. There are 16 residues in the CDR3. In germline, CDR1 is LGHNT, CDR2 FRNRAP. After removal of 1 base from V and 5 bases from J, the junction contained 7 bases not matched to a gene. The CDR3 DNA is TGTGCTAGTGGTTTGGGACCGGGACAGGGGTACGAGACCCAGTACTTC. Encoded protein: CASGLGPGQGYETQYF.

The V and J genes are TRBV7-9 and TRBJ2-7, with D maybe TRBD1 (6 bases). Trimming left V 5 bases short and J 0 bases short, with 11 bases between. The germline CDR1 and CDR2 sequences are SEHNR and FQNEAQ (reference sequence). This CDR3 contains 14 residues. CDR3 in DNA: TGTGCCAGCAGCCGCGGACAGACCTCCTACGAGCAGTACTTC. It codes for CASSRGQTSYEQYF.

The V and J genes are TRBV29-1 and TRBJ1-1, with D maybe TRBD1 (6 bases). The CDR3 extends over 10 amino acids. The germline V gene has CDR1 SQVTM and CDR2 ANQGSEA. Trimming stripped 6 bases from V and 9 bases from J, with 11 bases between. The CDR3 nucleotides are TGCAGCGTCGGGCAGGGGAAAGCTTTCTTT. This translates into CSVGQGKAFF.

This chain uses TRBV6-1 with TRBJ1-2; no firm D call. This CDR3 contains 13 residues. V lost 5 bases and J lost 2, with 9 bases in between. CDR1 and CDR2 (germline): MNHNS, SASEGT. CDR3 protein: CASSPTRNYGYTF. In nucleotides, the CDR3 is TGTGCCAGCAGTCCAACACGAAACTATGGCTACACCTTC.

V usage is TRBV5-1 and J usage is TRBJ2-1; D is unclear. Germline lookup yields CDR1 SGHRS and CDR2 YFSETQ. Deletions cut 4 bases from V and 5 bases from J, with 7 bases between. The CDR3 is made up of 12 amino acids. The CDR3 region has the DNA TGCGCCAGCAGCCAACAGAACAATGAGCAGTTCTTC. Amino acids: CASSQQNNEQFF.

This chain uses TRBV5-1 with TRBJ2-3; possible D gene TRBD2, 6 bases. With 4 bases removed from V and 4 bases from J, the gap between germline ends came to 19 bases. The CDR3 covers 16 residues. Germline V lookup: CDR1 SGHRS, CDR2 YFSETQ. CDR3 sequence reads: CASSPSRGPPSDTQYF. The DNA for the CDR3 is TGCGCCAGCAGCCCGTCGCGGGGCCCACCCTCAGATACGCAGTATTTT.

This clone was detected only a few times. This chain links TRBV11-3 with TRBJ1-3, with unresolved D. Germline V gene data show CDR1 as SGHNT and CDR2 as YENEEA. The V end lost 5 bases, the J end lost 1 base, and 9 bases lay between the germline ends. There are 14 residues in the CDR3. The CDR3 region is CASSGISSGNTIYF. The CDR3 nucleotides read TGTGCCAGCAGCGGCATAAGTTCTGGAAACACCATATATTTT.

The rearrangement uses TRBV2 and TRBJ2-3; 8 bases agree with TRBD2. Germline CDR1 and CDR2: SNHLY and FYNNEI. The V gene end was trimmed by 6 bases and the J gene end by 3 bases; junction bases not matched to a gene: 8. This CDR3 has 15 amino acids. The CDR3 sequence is CASRREGVGTDTQYF. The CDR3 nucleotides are TGTGCCAGCAGACGGGAGGGGGTTGGGACAGATACGCAGTATTTT.

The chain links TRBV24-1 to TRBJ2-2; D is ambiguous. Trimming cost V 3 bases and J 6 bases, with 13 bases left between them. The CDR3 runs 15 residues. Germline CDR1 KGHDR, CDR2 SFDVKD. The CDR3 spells CATSDPSLPSGELFF. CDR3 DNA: TGTGCCACCAGTGATCCGTCTCTACCTTCCGGGGAGCTGTTTTTT.

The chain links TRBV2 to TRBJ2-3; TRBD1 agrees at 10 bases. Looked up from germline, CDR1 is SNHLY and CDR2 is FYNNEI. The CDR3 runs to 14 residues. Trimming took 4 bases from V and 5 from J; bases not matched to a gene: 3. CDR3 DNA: TGTGCCAGCAGTGCCGGGACAGGGGTAGATACGCAGTATTTT. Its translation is CASSAGTGVDTQYF.

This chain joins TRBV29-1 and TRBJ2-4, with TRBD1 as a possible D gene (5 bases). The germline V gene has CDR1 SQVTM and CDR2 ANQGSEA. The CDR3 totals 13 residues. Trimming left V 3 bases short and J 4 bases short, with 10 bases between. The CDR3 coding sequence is TGCAGCGTTGACGGGCAGGGTAAAAACATTCAGTACTTC. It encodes CSVDGQGKNIQYF.